The clone carrying this T cell receptor beta chain was seen a single time. The sample comes from a study of T cells in Graves' hyperthyroidism and ophthalmopathy. There were TCR beta CDR3 regions amplified from RNA transcripts. The HTBI primer set drove a first-round RT-PCR of the TCR CDR3. TCRdb independently ran MiXCR on the multiplex PCR reads; one entry per CDR3 protein. Here the sample spans hundreds of thousands of distinct CDR3 sequences, roughly 17% being singletons. Germline V gives CDR1 MDHEN, CDR2 SYDVKM. The V and J ends lost 2 bases and 3 bases respectively, with 16 bases between them. The CDR3 runs to 16 residues. Together with thyroid ultrasound, orbital computed tomography, serum thyroxine and TRAb, clinical symptoms were used for diagnoses.

The V gene is TRBV28, the J gene TRBJ1-1, with D possibly being TRBD1 (5 bases). This clonotype was obtained from a woman between 18 and 29 years old with Graves' ophthalmopathy. The sample taken for sequencing was blood. CDR3 sequence: CASSLNPGRRYTEAFF. CDR3 sequence (DNA): TGTGCCAGCAGTTTAAACCCGGGGCGGCGATACACTGAAGCTTTCTTT.